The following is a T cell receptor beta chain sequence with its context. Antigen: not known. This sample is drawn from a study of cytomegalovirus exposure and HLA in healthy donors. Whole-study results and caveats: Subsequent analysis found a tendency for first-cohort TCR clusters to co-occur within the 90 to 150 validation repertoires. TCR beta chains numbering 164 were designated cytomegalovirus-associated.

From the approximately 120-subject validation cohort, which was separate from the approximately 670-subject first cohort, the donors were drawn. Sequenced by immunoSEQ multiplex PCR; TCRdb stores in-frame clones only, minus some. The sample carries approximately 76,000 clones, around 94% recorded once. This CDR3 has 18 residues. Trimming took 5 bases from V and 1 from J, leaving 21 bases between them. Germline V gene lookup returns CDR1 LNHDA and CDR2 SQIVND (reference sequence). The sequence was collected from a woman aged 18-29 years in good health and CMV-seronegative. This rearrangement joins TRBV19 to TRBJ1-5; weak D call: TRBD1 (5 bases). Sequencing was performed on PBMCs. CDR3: CASSVFERAGDSNQPQHF. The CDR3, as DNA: TGTGCCAGTAGTGTCTTTGAACGTGCGGGGGACAGCAATCAGCCCCAGCATTTT.